Listed here is a single TCR beta chain. Antigen: not known. The V gene's germline CDR1 is MDHEN and CDR2 SYDVKM. This CDR3 contains 14 residues. This specimen comes from a study of CXCR3-negative and CXCR3-positive naive CD8 T cells. All TRB cDNA libraries came from 5' RACE performed with UMI labels. Reprocessing the 5' RACE reads, TCRdb reports a single entry for every CDR3 protein and omits DNA. The data include around 96,000 distinct CDR3 sequences; the top ten clones carry over 1.5%. Study-level findings and limits: Cryopreserved PBMCs had partly decreased CXCR3 expression; fresh PBMCs were used in most assays.

Among CD8+ T cells, naive ones were CD45RO-CCR7+CD27+CD95-. The clonotype originates from a human donor in good health. Some clones in this sample may be carry-over from other donors' samples. V gene TRBV28 combines with J gene TRBJ2-7; as DNA is missing, the TRBD2 call by TCRdb cannot be tested. Material for sequencing was naive CXCR3- CD8+ T cells from blood. Stated subset: CD45RO-CCR7+CD27+CD95- naive CD8+ T cells lacking CXCR3 (TNR3-). CDR3 sequence reads: CASSLSIASYEQYF. The variable domain in full, completed from reference TRBV28 and TRBJ2-7, reads DVKVTQSSRYLVKRTGEKVFLECVQDMDHENMFWYRQDPGLGLRLIYFSYDVKMKEKGDIPEGYSVSREKKERFSLILESASTNQTSMYLCASSLSIASYEQYFGPGTRLTVT.